Listed below are T cell receptor beta chains from one sample, sequenced in a study of T cells in Graves' hyperthyroidism and ophthalmopathy. TCRdb re-analysed the multiplex PCR reads in MiXCR, keeping a single row per CDR3 protein. The repertoire has a few hundred thousand distinct CDR3 sequences, approximately 14% of them found once; the top ten carry around 19%. The sequenced material came from blood. The receptors were gathered from a woman aged 30 to 39 with Graves' ophthalmopathy. Each CDR3 is given with its conserved first and last residue. D genes are given only for firm matches. The size field is filled for only some rows; it gives once, few, many or a size class.

length: 13; V: TRBV15; J: TRBJ1-1; D: .; size: many; DNA: TGTGCCACCAGCAGGGACCGAGACTCTGAAGCTTTCTTT; CDR3: CATSRDRDSEAFF
length: 17; V: TRBV7-2; J: TRBJ2-5; D: TRBD2; size: many; DNA: TGTGCCAGCAGCTTAGTGGTTGGCGGGGGGGCCCAAGAGACCCAGTACTTC; CDR3: CASSLVVGGGAQETQYF
length: 16; V: TRBV5-1; J: TRBJ2-1; D: TRBD1; size: many; DNA: TGCGCCAGCAGTCACGGGACAGGGCGCTCCTACAATGAGCAGTTCTTC; CDR3: CASSHGTGRSYNEQFF
length: 15; V: TRBV7-9; J: TRBJ1-5; D: TRBD1; size: many; DNA: TGTGCCAGCAGCTTAGGACAGGGGGAGAATCAGCCCCAGCATTTT; CDR3: CASSLGQGENQPQHF
length: 14; V: TRBV18; J: TRBJ2-5; D: .; size: many; DNA: TGTGCCAGCTCACCTAGCGGCTTAGAAGAGACCCAGTACTTC; CDR3: CASSPSGLEETQYF
length: 13; V: TRBV30; J: TRBJ1-1; D: .; size: .; DNA: TGTGCCTGGAGCAGCCTCTTGAGCACTGAAGCCTTCTTT; CDR3: CAWSSLLSTEAFF
length: 13; V: TRBV5-4; J: TRBJ2-1; D: .; size: many; DNA: TGTGCCAGCAGCTTAAGACAGAGCAATGAGCAGTTCTTC; CDR3: CASSLRQSNEQFF
length: 15; V: TRBV9; J: TRBJ2-1; D: TRBD2; size: many; DNA: TGTGCCAGCACTAGCGGGGGGGCCGGGTTGAATGAGCAGTTCTTC; CDR3: CASTSGGAGLNEQFF
length: 13; V: TRBV5-1; J: TRBJ2-4; D: .; size: .; DNA: TGCGCCAGCAGCTTTGAGGGGAGAGACATTCAGTACTTC; CDR3: CASSFEGRDIQYF
length: 14; V: TRBV5-1; J: TRBJ1-2; D: .; size: .; DNA: TGCGCCAGCAGCTTGGCCTTGATAGGGGAAGGCTACACCTTC; CDR3: CASSLALIGEGYTF
length: 16; V: TRBV2; J: TRBJ1-6; D: TRBD1; size: many; DNA: TGTGCCAGCAGCATTCTATGGACAGGGGAAAATTCACCCCTCCACTTT; CDR3: CASSILWTGENSPLHF
length: 21; V: TRBV20-1; J: TRBJ2-4; D: .; size: few; DNA: TGCAGTGCTAGAAACAGTTTAGTGCGGGACAGTGTTCACCCTACCCAAAACATTCAGTACTTC; CDR3: CSARNSLVRDSVHPTQNIQYF
length: 18; V: TRBV27; J: TRBJ2-3; D: TRBD2; size: few; DNA: TGTGCCAGCAGTTTGTTCCGCGTAGGCGGGGGGGGCACAGATACGCAGTATTTT; CDR3: CASSLFRVGGGGTDTQYF
length: 17; V: TRBV28; J: TRBJ2-2; D: TRBD2; size: .; DNA: TGTGCCAGCAATCCGACTAGCGGGGGGTCGAACACCGGGGAGCTGTTTTTT; CDR3: CASNPTSGGSNTGELFF
length: 13; V: TRBV30; J: TRBJ2-1; D: .; size: many; DNA: TGTGCCTGGGTGGGGGACACCCCCAATGAGCAGTTCTTC; CDR3: CAWVGDTPNEQFF
length: 14; V: TRBV7-2; J: TRBJ2-5; D: .; size: many; DNA: TGTGCCAGCAGCTTAGTGGGAACATTGGAGACCCAGTACTTC; CDR3: CASSLVGTLETQYF
length: 16; V: TRBV4-2; J: TRBJ2-1; D: TRBD2; size: .; DNA: TGTGCCAGCAGCCAGGACGGACTAGCGGGAATTAATGAGCAGTTCTTC; CDR3: CASSQDGLAGINEQFF
length: 16; V: TRBV20-1; J: TRBJ1-6; D: TRBD1; size: many; DNA: TGCAGTGCTAGAGACTGGGAGACAGGGGGCAGGTCACCCCTCCACTTT; CDR3: CSARDWETGGRSPLHF
length: 14; V: TRBV10-2; J: TRBJ2-7; D: TRBD2; size: many; DNA: TGCGCCAGCTCACCTAGCGGGGGGATCTACGAGCAGTACTTC; CDR3: CASSPSGGIYEQYF
length: 13; V: TRBV7-2; J: TRBJ2-5; D: .; size: many; DNA: TGTGCCAGCAGCTCACAGGGTATGGAGACCCAGTACTTC; CDR3: CASSSQGMETQYF
length: 13; V: TRBV11-2; J: TRBJ2-1; D: .; size: .; DNA: TGTGCCAGCAGCTTAAGGGATCGGACCGAGCAGTTCTTC; CDR3: CASSLRDRTEQFF
length: 14; V: TRBV5-1; J: TRBJ1-4; D: .; size: many; DNA: TGCGCCAGCAGTCCGCTACCGGGTAATGAAAAACTGTTTTTT; CDR3: CASSPLPGNEKLFF
length: 18; V: TRBV9; J: TRBJ2-2; D: TRBD2; size: many; DNA: TGTGCCAGCAGCTTATTAGCGGGGGGAGAAACGAACACCGGGGAGCTGTTTTTT; CDR3: CASSLLAGGETNTGELFF
length: 14; V: TRBV18; J: TRBJ1-1; D: .; size: many; DNA: TGTGCCAGCTCACCAGGAAAGTGGAACACTGAAGCTTTCTTT; CDR3: CASSPGKWNTEAFF
length: 15; V: TRBV18; J: TRBJ2-1; D: .; size: many; DNA: TGTGCCAGCTCACCATCCGTGGCGGCCGATGCTGAGCAGTTCTTC; CDR3: CASSPSVAADAEQFF
length: 13; V: TRBV24-1; J: TRBJ2-3; D: TRBD1; size: many; DNA: TGTGCCACCAGTGATTCGTACAGGGGTACGCAGTATTTT; CDR3: CATSDSYRGTQYF
length: 11; V: TRBV28; J: TRBJ2-5; D: .; size: many; DNA: TGTGCCAGCACCCCTCGGGAGACCCAGTACTTC; CDR3: CASTPRETQYF
length: 12; V: TRBV15; J: TRBJ2-5; D: .; size: few; DNA: TGTGCCACGCGATTGGGTCAAGAGACCCAGTACTTC; CDR3: CATRLGQETQYF
length: 13; V: TRBV13; J: TRBJ2-1; D: .; size: many; DNA: TGTGCCAGCAGCTCTGGGGTGGCGAATGAGCAGTTCTTC; CDR3: CASSSGVANEQFF